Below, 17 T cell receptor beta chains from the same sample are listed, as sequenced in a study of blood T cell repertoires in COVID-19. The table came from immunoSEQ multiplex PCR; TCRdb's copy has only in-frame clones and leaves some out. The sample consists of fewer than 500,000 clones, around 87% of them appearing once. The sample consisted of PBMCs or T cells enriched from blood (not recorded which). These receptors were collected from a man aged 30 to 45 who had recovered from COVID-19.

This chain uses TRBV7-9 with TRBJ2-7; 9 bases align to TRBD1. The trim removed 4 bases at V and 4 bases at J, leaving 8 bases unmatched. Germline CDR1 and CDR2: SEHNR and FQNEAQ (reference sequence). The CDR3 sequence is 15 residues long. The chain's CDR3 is CASSSPRTGAYEQYF. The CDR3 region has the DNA TGTGCCAGCAGCTCCCCCCGGACAGGGGCTTACGAGCAGTACTTC.

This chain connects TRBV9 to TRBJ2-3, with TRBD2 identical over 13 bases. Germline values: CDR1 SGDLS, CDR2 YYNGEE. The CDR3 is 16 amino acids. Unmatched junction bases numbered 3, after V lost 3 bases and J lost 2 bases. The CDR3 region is CASSATSGGSTDTQYF. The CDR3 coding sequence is TGTGCCAGCAGCGCGACTAGCGGGGGGTCCACAGATACGCAGTATTTT.

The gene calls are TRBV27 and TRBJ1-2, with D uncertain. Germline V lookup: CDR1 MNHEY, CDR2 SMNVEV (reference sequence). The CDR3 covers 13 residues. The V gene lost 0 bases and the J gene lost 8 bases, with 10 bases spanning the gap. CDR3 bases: TGTGCCAGCAGTTTATCGACGGGTTGGGGCTACACCTTC. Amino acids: CASSLSTGWGYTF.

In nucleotides, the CDR3 is TGTGCCAGCAGTTTAATAGGGGCCGGCACTGAAGCTTTCTTT. Its protein is CASSLIGAGTEAFF. The rearrangement links TRBV27 to TRBJ1-1, with a possible D match to TRBD1 (5 bases). CDR3 size: 14 residues. V lost 2 bases and J 4 bases, leaving 11 bases between the germline ends. Per the germline V gene, CDR1 is MNHEY and CDR2 is SMNVEV (reference sequence).

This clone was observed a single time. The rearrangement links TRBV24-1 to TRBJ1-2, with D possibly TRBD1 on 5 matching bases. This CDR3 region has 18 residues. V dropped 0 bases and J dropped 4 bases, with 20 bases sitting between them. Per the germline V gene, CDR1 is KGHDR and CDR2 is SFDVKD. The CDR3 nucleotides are TGTGCCACCAGTGATTTGAAACCTGACAGATCAACTCTCTATGGCTACACCTTC. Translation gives CATSDLKPDRSTLYGYTF.

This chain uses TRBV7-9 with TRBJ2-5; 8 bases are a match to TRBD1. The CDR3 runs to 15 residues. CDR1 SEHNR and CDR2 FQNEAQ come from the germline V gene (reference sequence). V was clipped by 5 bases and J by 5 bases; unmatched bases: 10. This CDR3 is CASSAEDRVGETQYF. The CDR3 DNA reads TGTGCCAGCAGCGCGGAGGACAGGGTTGGCGAGACCCAGTACTTC.

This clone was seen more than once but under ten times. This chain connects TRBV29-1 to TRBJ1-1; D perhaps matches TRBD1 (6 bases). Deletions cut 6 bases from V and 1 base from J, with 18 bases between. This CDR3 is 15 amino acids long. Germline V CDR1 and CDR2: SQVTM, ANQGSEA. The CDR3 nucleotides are TGCAGCGTCACCGGACCGCCACAGGGGAACACTGAAGCTTTCTTT. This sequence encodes CSVTGPPQGNTEAFF.

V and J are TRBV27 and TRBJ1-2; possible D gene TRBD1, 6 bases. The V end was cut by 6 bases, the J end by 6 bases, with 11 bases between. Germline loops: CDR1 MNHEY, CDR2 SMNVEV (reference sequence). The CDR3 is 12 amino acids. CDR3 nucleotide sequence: TGTGCCAGCAGACTGGGGGCAAATGGCTACACCTTC. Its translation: CASRLGANGYTF.

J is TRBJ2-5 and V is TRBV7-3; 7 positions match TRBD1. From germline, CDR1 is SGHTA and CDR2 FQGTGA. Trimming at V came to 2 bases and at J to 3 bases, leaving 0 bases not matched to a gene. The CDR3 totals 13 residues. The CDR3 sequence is CASSLDREETQYF. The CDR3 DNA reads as TGTGCCAGCAGCTTAGACAGGGAAGAGACCCAGTACTTC.

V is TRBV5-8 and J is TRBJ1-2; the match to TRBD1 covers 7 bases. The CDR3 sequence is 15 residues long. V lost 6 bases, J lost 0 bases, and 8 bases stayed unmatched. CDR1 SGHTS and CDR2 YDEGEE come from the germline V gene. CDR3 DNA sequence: TGTGCCAGCACAACCAGGGGACAGCCTAACTATGGCTACACCTTC. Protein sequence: CASTTRGQPNYGYTF.

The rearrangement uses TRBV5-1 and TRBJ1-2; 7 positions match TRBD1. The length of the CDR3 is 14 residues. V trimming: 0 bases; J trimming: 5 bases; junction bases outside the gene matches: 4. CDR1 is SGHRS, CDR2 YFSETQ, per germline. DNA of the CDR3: TGCGCCAGCAGCTTGGCTGGGACAGAATATGGCTACACCTTC. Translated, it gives CASSLAGTEYGYTF. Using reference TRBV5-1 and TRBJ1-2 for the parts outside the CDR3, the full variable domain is KAGVTQTPRYLIKTRGQQVTLSCSPISGHRSVSWYQQTPGQGLQFLFEYFSETQRNKGNFPGRFSGRQFSNSRSEMNVSTLELGDSALYLCASSLAGTEYGYTFGSGTRLTVV.

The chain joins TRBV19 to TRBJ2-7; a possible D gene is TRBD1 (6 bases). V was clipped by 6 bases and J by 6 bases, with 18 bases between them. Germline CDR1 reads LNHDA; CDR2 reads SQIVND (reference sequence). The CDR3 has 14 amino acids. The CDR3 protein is CASSWNRALGEQYF. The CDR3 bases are TGTGCCAGTAGCTGGAACAGGGCCCTTGGCGAGCAGTACTTC.

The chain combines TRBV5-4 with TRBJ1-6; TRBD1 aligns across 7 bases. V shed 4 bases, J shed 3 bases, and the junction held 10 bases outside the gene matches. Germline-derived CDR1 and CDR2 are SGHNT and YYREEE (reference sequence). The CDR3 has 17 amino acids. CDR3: CASSQTTGSGYNSPLHF. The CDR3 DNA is TGTGCCAGCAGCCAGACGACAGGGAGCGGCTATAATTCACCCCTCCACTTT.

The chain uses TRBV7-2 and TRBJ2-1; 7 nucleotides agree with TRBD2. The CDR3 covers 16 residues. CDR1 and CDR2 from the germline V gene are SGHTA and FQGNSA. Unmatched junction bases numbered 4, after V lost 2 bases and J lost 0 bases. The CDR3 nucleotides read TGTGCCAGCAGCTTAACCCCGGGGGGCTCCTACAATGAGCAGTTCTTC. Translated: CASSLTPGGSYNEQFF.

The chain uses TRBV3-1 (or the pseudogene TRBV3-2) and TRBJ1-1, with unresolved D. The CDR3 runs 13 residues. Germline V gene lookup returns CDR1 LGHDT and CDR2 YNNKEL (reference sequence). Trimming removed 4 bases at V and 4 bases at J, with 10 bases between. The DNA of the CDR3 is TGTGCCAGCAGCCCCCTGCGGGGCACTGAAGCTTTCTTT. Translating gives CASSPLRGTEAFF.

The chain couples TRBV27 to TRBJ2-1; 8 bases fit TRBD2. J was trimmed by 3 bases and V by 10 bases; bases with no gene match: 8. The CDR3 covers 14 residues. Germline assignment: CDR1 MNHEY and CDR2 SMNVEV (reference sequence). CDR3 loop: CATTGGGLYNEQFF. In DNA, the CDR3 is TGTGCCACCACAGGCGGGGGGCTCTACAATGAGCAGTTCTTC.

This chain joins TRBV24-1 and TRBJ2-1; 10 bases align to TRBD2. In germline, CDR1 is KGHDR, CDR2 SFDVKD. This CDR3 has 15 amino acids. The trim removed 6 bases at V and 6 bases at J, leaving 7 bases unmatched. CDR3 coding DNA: TGTGCCACCAGTTCCGGGACTAGCGTTTCCAATGAGCAGTTCTTC. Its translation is CATSSGTSVSNEQFF.